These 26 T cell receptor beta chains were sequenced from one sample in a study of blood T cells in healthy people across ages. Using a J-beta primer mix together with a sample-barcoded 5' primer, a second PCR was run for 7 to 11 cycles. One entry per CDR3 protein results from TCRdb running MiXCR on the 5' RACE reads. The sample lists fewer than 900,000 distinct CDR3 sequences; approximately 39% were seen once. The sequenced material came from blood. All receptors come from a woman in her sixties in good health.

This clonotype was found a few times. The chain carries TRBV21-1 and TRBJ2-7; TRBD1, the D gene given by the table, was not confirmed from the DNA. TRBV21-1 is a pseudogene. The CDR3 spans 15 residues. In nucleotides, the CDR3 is TGTGCCAGTCCCCCGACAGGGCTGATCTCCTACGAGCAGTACTTC. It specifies CASPPTGLISYEQYF.

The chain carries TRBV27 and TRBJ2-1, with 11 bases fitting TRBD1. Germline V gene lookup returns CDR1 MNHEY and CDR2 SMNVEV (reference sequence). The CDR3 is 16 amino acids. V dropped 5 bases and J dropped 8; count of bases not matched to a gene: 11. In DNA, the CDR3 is TGTGCCAGCAGTCCGACGGGACAGGGGGACGAGGATGAGCAGTTCTTC. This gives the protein CASSPTGQGDEDEQFF.

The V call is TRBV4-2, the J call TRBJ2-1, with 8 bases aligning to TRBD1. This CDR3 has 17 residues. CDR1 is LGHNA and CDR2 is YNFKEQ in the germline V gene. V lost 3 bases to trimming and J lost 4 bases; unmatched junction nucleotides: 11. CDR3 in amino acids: CASSQLPGQESYNEQFF. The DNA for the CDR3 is TGTGCCAGCAGCCAGCTGCCGGGACAGGAGTCTTACAATGAGCAGTTCTTC.

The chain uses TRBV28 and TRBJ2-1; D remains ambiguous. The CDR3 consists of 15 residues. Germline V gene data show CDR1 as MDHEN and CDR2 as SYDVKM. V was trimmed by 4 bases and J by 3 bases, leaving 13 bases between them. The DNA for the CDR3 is TGTGCCAGCAGTTACCAACTCACCAACTACAATGAGCAGTTCTTC. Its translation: CASSYQLTNYNEQFF.

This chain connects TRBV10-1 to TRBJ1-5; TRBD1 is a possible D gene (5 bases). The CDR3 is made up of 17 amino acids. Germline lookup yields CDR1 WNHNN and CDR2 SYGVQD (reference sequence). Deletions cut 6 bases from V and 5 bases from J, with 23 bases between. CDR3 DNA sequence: TGCGCCAGCAGGAGCCAACCGGGACCGAGCTTCGATCAGCCCCAGCATTTT. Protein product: CASRSQPGPSFDQPQHF.

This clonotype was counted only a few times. The CDR3 here is CASSPGMTNTEAFF. Written as DNA, the CDR3 is TGTGCCAGCAGCCCAGGGATGACGAACACTGAAGCTTTCTTT. This chain uses TRBV7-2 with TRBJ1-1, with a possible D match to TRBD1 (5 bases). V was pared by 5 bases and J by 1 base, with 11 bases between. Germline loops: CDR1 SGHTA, CDR2 FQGNSA. The CDR3 is 14 residues long.

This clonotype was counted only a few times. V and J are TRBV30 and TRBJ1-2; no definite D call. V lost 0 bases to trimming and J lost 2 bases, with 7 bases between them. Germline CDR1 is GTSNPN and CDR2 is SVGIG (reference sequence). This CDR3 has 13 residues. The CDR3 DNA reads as TGTGCCTGGAGTGTACCCGGGAACTATGGCTACACCTTC. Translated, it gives CAWSVPGNYGYTF.

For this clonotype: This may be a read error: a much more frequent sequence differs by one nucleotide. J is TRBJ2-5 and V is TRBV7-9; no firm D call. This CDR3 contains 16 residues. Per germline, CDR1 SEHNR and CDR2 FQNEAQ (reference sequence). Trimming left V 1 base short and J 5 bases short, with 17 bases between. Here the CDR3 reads CASSLEAPLLKETQYF. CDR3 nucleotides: TGTGCCAGCAGCTTAGAGGCACCACTTCTGAAGGAGACCCAGTACTTC.

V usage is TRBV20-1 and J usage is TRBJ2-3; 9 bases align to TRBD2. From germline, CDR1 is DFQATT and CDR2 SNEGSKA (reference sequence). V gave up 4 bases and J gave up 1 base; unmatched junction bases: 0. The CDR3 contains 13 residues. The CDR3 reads CSAKRGGTDTQYF. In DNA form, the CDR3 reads TGCAGTGCTAAGCGGGGGGGCACAGATACGCAGTATTTT.

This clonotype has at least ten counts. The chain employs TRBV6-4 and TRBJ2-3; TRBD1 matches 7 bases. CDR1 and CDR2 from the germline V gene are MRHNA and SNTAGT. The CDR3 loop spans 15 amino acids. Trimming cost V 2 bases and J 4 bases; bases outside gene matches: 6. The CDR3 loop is CASSDTGDGPDTQYF. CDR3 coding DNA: TGTGCCAGCAGTGACACAGGGGACGGGCCAGATACGCAGTATTTT.

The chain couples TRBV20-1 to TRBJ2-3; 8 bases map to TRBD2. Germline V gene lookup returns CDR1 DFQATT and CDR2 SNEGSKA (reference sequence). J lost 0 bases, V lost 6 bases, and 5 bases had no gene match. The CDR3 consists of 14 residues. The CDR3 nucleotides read TGCAGTGCGGGACTAGTGCGTAGCACAGATACGCAGTATTTT. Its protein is CSAGLVRSTDTQYF.

The CDR3 spells CATRVSTDTQYF. The CDR3, as DNA: TGTGCCACCCGGGTTAGCACAGATACGCAGTATTTT. The chain combines TRBV15 with TRBJ2-3; D is uncertain. Trimming shortened V by 8 bases and J by 0 bases, and 6 bases separated the two germline ends. This CDR3 spans 12 amino acids. The germline V gene encodes CDR1 LNHNV and CDR2 YYDKDF (reference sequence).

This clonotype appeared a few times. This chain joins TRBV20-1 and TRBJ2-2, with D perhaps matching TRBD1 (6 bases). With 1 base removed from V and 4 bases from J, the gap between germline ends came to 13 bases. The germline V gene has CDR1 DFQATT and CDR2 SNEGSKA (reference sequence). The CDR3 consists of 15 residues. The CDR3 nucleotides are TGCAGTGCTAGAGGAGGGGGTAGTGGCACCGGGGAGCTGTTTTTT. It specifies CSARGGGSGTGELFF.

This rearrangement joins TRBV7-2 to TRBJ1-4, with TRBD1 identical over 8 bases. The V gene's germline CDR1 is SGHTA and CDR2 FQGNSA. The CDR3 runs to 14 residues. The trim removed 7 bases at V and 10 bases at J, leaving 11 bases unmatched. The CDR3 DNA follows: TGTGCCAGCAAGACGGACAGGGATATTGGAAAACTGTTTTTT. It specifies CASKTDRDIGKLFF.

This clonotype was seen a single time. CDR3 sequence reads: CASNTVGGDGAKNIQYF. As DNA, the CDR3 is TGTGCCAGCAACACGGTGGGGGGCGATGGTGCCAAAAACATTCAGTACTTC. This chain joins TRBV7-9 and TRBJ2-4; D tentatively fits TRBD1 or TRBD2 (6 bases each). The V end was cut by 7 bases, the J end by 1 base, with 20 bases between. The germline gives CDR1 SEHNR, CDR2 FQNEAQ (reference sequence). The CDR3 has 17 residues.

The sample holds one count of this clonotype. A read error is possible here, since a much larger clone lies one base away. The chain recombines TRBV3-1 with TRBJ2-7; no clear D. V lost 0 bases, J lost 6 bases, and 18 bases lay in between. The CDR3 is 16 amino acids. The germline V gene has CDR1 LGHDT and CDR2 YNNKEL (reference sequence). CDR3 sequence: CASSQDIDRSPCEQYF. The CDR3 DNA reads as TGTGCCAGCAGCCAAGATATAGACCGATCGCCATGCGAGCAGTACTTC.

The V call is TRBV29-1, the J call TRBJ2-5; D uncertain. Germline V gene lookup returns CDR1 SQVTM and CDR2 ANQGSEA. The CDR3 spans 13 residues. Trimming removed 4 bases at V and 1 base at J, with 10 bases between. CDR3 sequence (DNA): TGCAGCGTTGTTTGGAACCTCCAAGAGACCCAGTACTTC. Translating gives CSVVWNLQETQYF. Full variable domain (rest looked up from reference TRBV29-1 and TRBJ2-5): SAVISQKPSRDICQRGTSLTIQCQVDSQVTMMFWYRQQPGQSLTLIATANQGSEATYESGFVIDKFPISRPNLTFSTLTVSNMSPEDSSIYLCSVVWNLQETQYFGPGTRLLVL.

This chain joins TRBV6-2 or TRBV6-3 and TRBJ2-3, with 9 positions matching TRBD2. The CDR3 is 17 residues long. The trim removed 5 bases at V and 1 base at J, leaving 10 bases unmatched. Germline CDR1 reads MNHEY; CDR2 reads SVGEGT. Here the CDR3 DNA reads TGTGCCAGCAGTACCCCCCTAGCGGGACCTGGCACAGATACGCAGTATTTT. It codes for CASSTPLAGPGTDTQYF.

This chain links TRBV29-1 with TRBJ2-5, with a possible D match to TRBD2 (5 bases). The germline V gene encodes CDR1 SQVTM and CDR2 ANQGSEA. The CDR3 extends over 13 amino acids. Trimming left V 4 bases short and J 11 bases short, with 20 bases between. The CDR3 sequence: CSVGITSLNEQYF. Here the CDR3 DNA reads TGCAGCGTTGGAATTACTAGTCTGAATGAGCAGTACTTC.

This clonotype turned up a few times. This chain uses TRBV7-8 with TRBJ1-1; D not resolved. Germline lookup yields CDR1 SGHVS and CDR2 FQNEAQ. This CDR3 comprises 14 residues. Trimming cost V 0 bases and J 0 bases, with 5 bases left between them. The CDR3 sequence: CASSLAALNTEAFF. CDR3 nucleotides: TGTGCCAGCAGCTTAGCGGCCCTGAACACTGAAGCTTTCTTT. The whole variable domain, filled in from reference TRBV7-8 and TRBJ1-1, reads GAGVSQSPRYKVAKRGQDVALRCDPISGHVSLFWYQQALGQGPEFLTYFQNEAQLDKSGLPSDRFFAERPEGSVSTLKIQRTQQEDSAVYLCASSLAALNTEAFFGQGTRLTVV.

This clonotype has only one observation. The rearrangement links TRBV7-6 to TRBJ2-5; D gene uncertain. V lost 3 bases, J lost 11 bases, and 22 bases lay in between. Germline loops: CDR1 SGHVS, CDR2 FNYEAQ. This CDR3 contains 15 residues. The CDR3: CASSLNPADANEQYF. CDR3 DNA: TGTGCCAGCAGCTTGAACCCAGCTGATGCAAATGAGCAGTACTTC. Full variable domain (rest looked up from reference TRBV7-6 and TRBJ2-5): GAGVSQSPRYKVTKRGQDVALRCDPISGHVSLYWYRQALGQGPEFLTYFNYEAQQDKSGLPNDRFSAERPEGSISTLTIQRTEQRDSAMYRCASSLNPADANEQYFGPGTRLLVL.

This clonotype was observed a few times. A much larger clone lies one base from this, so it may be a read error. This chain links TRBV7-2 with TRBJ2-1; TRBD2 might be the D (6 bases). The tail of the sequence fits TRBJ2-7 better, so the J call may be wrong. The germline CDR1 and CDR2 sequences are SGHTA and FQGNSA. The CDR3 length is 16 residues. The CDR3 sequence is CASSFGAGSGYNEQYF. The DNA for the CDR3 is TGTGCCAGCAGCTTTGGGGCGGGTAGCGGCTACAATGAGCAGTACTTC.

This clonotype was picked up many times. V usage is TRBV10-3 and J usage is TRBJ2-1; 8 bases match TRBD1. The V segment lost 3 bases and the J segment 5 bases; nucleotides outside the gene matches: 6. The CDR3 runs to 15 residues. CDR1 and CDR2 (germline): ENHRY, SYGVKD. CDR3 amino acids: CAISEGQGNHNEQFF. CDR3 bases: TGTGCCATCAGTGAAGGACAGGGAAACCACAATGAGCAGTTCTTC.

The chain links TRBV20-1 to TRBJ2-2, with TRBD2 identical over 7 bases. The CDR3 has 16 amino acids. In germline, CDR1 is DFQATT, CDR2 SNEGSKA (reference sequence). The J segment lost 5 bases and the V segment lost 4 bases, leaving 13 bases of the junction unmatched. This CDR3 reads CSANGGSREITGELFF. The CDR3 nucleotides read TGCAGTGCTAATGGAGGCTCGCGGGAGATTACCGGGGAGCTGTTTTTT.

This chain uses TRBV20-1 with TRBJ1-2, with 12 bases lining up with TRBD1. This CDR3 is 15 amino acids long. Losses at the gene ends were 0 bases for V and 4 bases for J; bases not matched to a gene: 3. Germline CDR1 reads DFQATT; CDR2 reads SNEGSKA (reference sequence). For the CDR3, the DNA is TGCAGTGCTAGAGATGGGACAGGGGGCCCCTATGGCTACACCTTC. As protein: CSARDGTGGPYGYTF.

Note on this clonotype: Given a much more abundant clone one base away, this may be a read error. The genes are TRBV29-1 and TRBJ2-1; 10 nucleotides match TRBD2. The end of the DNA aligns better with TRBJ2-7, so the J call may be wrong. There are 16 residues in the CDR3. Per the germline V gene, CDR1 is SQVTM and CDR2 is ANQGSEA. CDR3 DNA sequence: TGCAGCGTTGTTTGGGAGCGGGGGGGCCCCTACAATGAGCAGTACTTC. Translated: CSVVWERGGPYNEQYF.